These 5 T cell receptor beta chains were all obtained from the same sample, sequenced in a study of a mutant IDH1 vaccine in newly diagnosed glioma. Repertoires were generated with immunoSEQ multiplex PCR, while TCRdb's copy carries only in-frame clones and drops some. The table records around 41,000 clones, less than 90% of them present only once. These receptors lack a known antigen. As for time point: week 11, during vaccination. Each vaccine dose was 300 ug of mutant IDH1 20-mer peptide, with topical imiquimod. The sequencing used PBMCs, collected from a glioma patient whose treatment included an IDH1 peptide vaccine. Source of these receptors: a man aged 40-49 years with glioma.

This chain joins TRBV7-2 and TRBJ2-5; no clear D gene. The CDR3 totals 14 residues. From germline, CDR1 is SGHTA and CDR2 FQGNSA. The ends were cut back, 0 bases at V and 3 bases at J, with 8 bases in the middle. The CDR3 nucleotides read TGTGCCAGCAGCTTAGCGGGAAGGGAAGAGACCCAGTACTTC. This gives the protein CASSLAGREETQYF.

This clone was detected once. The chain joins TRBV7-6 to TRBJ2-7; possible D gene TRBD2, 5 bases. V lost 1 base and J 4 bases, leaving 14 bases between the germline ends. CDR1 SGHVS and CDR2 FNYEAQ come from the germline V gene. The CDR3 is 15 amino acids. The CDR3 sequence: CASSLGSSSGYEQYF. CDR3 sequence (DNA): TGTGCCAGCAGCTTAGGATCTAGCTCGGGATACGAGCAGTACTTC.

This clone occurred once. This rearrangement joins TRBV7-8 to TRBJ2-1, with D tentatively TRBD2 (5 bases). CDR1 SGHVS and CDR2 FQNEAQ come from the germline V gene. Trimming cost V 6 bases and J 0 bases, with 9 bases left between them. This CDR3 is built from 14 residues. CDR3 bases: TGTGCCAGCAGGGGTGGGAGCTCCTACAATGAGCAGTTCTTC. Encoded protein: CASRGGSSYNEQFF.

This rearrangement joins TRBV2 to TRBJ1-1, with 8 bases fitting TRBD1. The CDR3 consists of 12 residues. CDR1 and CDR2 (germline): SNHLY, FYNNEI. Trimming cost V 11 bases and J 4 bases; bases outside gene matches: 6. The CDR3 is CAEQGVSTEAFF. CDR3 sequence (DNA): TGTGCCGAACAGGGGGTGAGCACTGAAGCTTTCTTT.

This chain connects TRBV28 to TRBJ1-5, with TRBD1 matching 7 bases. Unmatched junction bases numbered 12, after V lost 6 bases and J lost 16 bases. The CDR3 totals 12 residues. Germline CDR1 MDHEN, CDR2 SYDVKM. Here the CDR3 reads CASRLPPDRSHF. The CDR3 DNA reads as TGTGCCAGCAGGCTCCCCCCGGACAGGTCCCATTTT.